This TCR beta chain comes out of a study of OX40 agonist ivuxolimab in advanced cancers. Study overall: Across the patients, intravenous ivuxolimab was delivered every 2 weeks at 0.01 to 10 mg/kg.

The CDR3 is made up of 16 amino acids. Notes on this clone: The antigen remains undetermined.

The data were produced by immunoSEQ multiplex PCR, yet TCRdb's version contains in-frame clones alone and is incomplete. The data hold 72,000 or so clones, with nearly 90% observed a single time. Points from the study as a whole: Antigen specificity of clonally expanded peripheral T cells was not established.

This chain uses TRBV21-1 with TRBJ1-5. TRBV21-1 is labeled a pseudogene. Material: CD4+ or CD8+ T cells sorted from blood, obtained in a trial of the OX40 agonist ivuxolimab. The clonotype was recovered from an adult with an advanced solid tumor such as melanoma, head and neck, liver or kidney cancer. This chain's CDR3 is CASPERAPGLNQPQHF. CDR3 bases: TGTGCCAGCCCCGAGAGGGCCCCGGGATTAAATCAGCCCCAGCATTTT.